One sample yielded the 11 T cell receptor beta chains listed below, sequenced in a study of T cells in Graves' hyperthyroidism and ophthalmopathy. The source material, RNA transcripts, was used to amplify TCR beta CDR3 regions. Carried out on the TCR CDR3, a first-round RT-PCR used the HTBI primer set. TCRdb ran MiXCR on the multiplex PCR reads and lists one entry per CDR3 protein. The repertoire holds over 300,000 distinct CDR3 sequences, with roughly an eighth as singletons. Sequenced sample: blood. These TCRs come from a woman aged 40 to 50 with Graves' ophthalmopathy.

This clonotype has at least ten counts. The chain links TRBV3-1 to TRBJ2-5; no reliable D call. CDR3 length: 14 residues. The germline V gene has CDR1 LGHDT and CDR2 YNNKEL (reference sequence). Trimming stripped 1 base from V and 5 bases from J, with 11 bases between. In DNA form, the CDR3 reads TGTGCCAGCAGCCAAGTTCCAGCGTCGGAGACCCAGTACTTC. Encoded protein: CASSQVPASETQYF.

The rearrangement links TRBV4-1 to TRBJ1-1, with a weak D call TRBD1 (5 bases). Trimming left V 1 base short and J 10 bases short, with 10 bases between. Germline CDR1 reads MGHRA; CDR2 reads YSYEKL. CDR3 length equals 12 residues. The CDR3 loop reads CASSQAAGRAFF. The CDR3, as DNA: TGCGCCAGCAGCCAAGCCGCAGGGCGAGCTTTCTTT.

At least ten counts were recorded for this clonotype. This chain joins TRBV27 and TRBJ2-2, with 8 bases matching TRBD1. The CDR3 spans 15 residues. The trim removed 6 bases at V and 5 bases at J, leaving 8 bases unmatched. The germline V gene encodes CDR1 MNHEY and CDR2 SMNVEV (reference sequence). The CDR3 coding sequence is TGTGCCAGCAGCCCTCAGGGGGCTTGGACCGGGGAGCTGTTTTTT. It encodes CASSPQGAWTGELFF.

This clonotype was found many times. The chain has TRBV12-3 or TRBV12-4 and TRBJ1-5; 8 nucleotides match TRBD1. V gave up 8 bases and J gave up 6 bases; unmatched junction bases: 6. The CDR3 is made up of 13 amino acids. Here the CDR3 reads CASRQGIGQPQHF. CDR3 coding DNA: TGTGCCAGCCGACAGGGGATTGGTCAGCCCCAGCATTTT.

This sequence joins TRBV19 and TRBJ2-3, with TRBD1 matching 8 bases. The CDR3 has 14 residues. With V trimmed by 5 bases and J by 3 bases, 4 bases remained unmatched. Germline V gives CDR1 LNHDA, CDR2 SQIVND (reference sequence). CDR3 protein: CASSPGQATDTQYF. The CDR3 DNA is TGTGCCAGTAGTCCGGGACAGGCGACAGATACGCAGTATTTT.

At least ten counts were recorded for this clonotype. This rearrangement joins TRBV6-6 to TRBJ1-1, with D uncertain. The CDR3 sequence is 14 residues long. In germline, CDR1 is MNHNY, CDR2 SVGAGI (reference sequence). Between the trimmed V and J ends, which lost 2 bases and 0 bases, there was a span of 7 bases. In nucleotides, the CDR3 is TGTGCCAGCAGTTACCGATCGGTGAACACTGAAGCTTTCTTT. Its translation is CASSYRSVNTEAFF.

This clonotype has a count of ten or more. J is TRBJ2-1 and V is TRBV15; 7 bases map to TRBD1. The germline gives CDR1 LNHNV, CDR2 YYDKDF (reference sequence). Trimming took 6 bases from V and 2 from J; bases not matched to a gene: 10. The CDR3 spans 16 residues. CDR3 nucleotides: TGTGCCACCAGTCAGAGGCAGGGGGTTACCTACAATGAGCAGTTCTTC. This sequence encodes CATSQRQGVTYNEQFF.

This clonotype was seen ten or more times. The V and J genes are TRBV12-3 or TRBV12-4 and TRBJ1-5; possibly TRBD1 for D (5 bases). V was pared by 1 base and J by 9 bases, with 10 bases between. The CDR3 covers 13 residues. In DNA form, the CDR3 reads TGTGCCAGCAGTTTAGGCGGGACCGGGCCCCAGCATTTT. This translates into CASSLGGTGPQHF.

The chain uses TRBV3-1 and TRBJ1-3; D ambiguous. The germline V and J ends were trimmed by 2 bases and 0 bases, with 11 bases remaining between them. The CDR3 totals 16 residues. Germline lookup yields CDR1 LGHDT and CDR2 YNNKEL (reference sequence). The DNA of the CDR3 is TGTGCCAGCAGCCAACCCGTAGGAAGCTCTGGAAACACCATATATTTT. This translates into CASSQPVGSSGNTIYF. Together with reference TRBV3-1 and TRBJ1-3, the CDR3 gives the full variable domain: DTAVSQTPKYLVTQMGNDKSIKCEQNLGHDTMYWYKQDSKKFLKIMFSYNNKELIINETVPNRFSPKSPDKAHLNLHINSLELGDSAVYFCASSQPVGSSGNTIYFGEGSWLTVV.

A word on this clonotype: A much larger clone sits a single nucleotide away, making a read error possible. The rearrangement links TRBV7-9 to TRBJ2-5; D is perhaps TRBD2 (7 bases). The CDR3 runs to 17 residues. Trimming removed 4 bases from V and 0 bases from J, with 18 bases in between. Germline lookup yields CDR1 SEHNR and CDR2 FQNEAQ (reference sequence). CDR3 bases: TGTGCCAGCAGCTCGGGGGGCGAGCGGCGGGACCAAGAGACCCAGTACTTC. This sequence encodes CASSSGGERRDQETQYF.

In its sample, this clonotype was seen many times. This chain connects TRBV7-2 to TRBJ1-4; D remains ambiguous. The V end lost 4 bases, the J end lost 2 bases, and 17 bases lay between the germline ends. The germline CDR1 and CDR2 sequences are SGHTA and FQGNSA. There are 17 residues in the CDR3. In DNA, the CDR3 is TGTGCCAGCAGCTCAGATCGCCCTCTGGTTACTAATGAAAAACTGTTTTTT. Protein sequence: CASSSDRPLVTNEKLFF.